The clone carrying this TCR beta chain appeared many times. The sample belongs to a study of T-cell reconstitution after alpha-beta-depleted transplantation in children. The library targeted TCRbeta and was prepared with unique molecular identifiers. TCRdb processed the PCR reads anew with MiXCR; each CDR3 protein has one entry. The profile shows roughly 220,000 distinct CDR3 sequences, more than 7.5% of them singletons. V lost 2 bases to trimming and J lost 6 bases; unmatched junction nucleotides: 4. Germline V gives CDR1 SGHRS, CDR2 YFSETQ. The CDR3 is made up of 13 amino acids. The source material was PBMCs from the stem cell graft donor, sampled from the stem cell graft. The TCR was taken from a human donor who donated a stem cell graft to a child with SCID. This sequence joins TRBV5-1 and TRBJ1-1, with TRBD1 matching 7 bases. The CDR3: CASSFDRAPEAFF. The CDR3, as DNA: TGCGCCAGCAGCTTCGACAGGGCCCCTGAAGCTTTCTTT. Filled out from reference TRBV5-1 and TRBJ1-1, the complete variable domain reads KAGVTQTPRYLIKTRGQQVTLSCSPISGHRSVSWYQQTPGQGLQFLFEYFSETQRNKGNFPGRFSGRQFSNSRSEMNVSTLELGDSALYLCASSFDRAPEAFFGQGTRLTVV.